This is a list of T cell receptor beta chains from one sample in a study of cytomegalovirus exposure and HLA in healthy donors. Method: immunoSEQ multiplex PCR; TCRdb's copy keeps in-frame clones and lacks some. Of 150,000 to 200,000 clones in the sample, roughly three quarters are singletons; the top ten hold more than 1.5%. The sample was PBMCs. The receptors here all came from a woman between 50 and 59 years old in good health and CMV-seronegative. CDR3s include the opening cysteine and the closing phenylalanine or tryptophan. A D gene is named only where the DNA matches it firmly. Not all rows give a size; the values are once, few, many and, for expanded clones, a class.

D gene,J gene,V gene,clone size,CDR3 DNA,CDR3 protein
TRBD2,TRBJ2-1,TRBV13,-,TGTGCCAGCAGCTCCAGACTAGCGGGAGAGCACAATGAGCAGTTCTTC,CASSSRLAGEHNEQFF
-,TRBJ2-3,TRBV25-1,-,TGTGCCAGTTCTAACCCAAATACGCAGTATTTT,CASSNPNTQYF
TRBD2,TRBJ2-7,TRBV9,-,TGTGCCAGCAGCGGAGGCGGGAGGGCCGCCAACGAGCAGTACTTC,CASSGGGRAANEQYF
TRBD1,TRBJ2-1,TRBV11-2,-,TGTGCCAGCAGCGCCGACCGGGACAGGTACAATGAGCAGTTCTTC,CASSADRDRYNEQFF
TRBD1,TRBJ1-3,TRBV19,-,TGTGCCAGTAGTGCCCGGGACAGGGGGCGATTAGGCTCTGGAAACACCATATATTTT,CASSARDRGRLGSGNTIYF
TRBD1,TRBJ1-2,TRBV7-9,-,TGTGCCAGCAGCCAAGGGACAGGCCAGCGCTACACCTTC,CASSQGTGQRYTF
-,TRBJ1-2,TRBV5-1,-,TGCGCCAGCAGCCGCTTTCAGGACTATGGCTACACCTTC,CASSRFQDYGYTF
-,TRBJ2-1,TRBV7-8,-,TGTGCCAGCAGCTACGGGATTTACAATGAGCAGTTCTTC,CASSYGIYNEQFF
TRBD1,TRBJ2-7,TRBV5-1,-,TGCGCCAGCAGCTTGGGGGATACCGGGACAGCCGAGCAGTACTTC,CASSLGDTGTAEQYF
TRBD2,TRBJ2-7,TRBV4-1,-,TGCGCCAGCAGCCCGATAAGGACTAGCGGCTCCTACGAGCAGTACTTC,CASSPIRTSGSYEQYF
-,TRBJ2-2,TRBV29-1,-,TGCAGCGTTCGCGAGGAGCGGAACACCGGGGAGCTGTTTTTT,CSVREERNTGELFF
-,TRBJ2-3,TRBV7-7,-,TGTGCTAGCAGCTTCGATAGGGGAGATACGCAGTATTTT,CASSFDRGDTQYF
TRBD2,TRBJ2-3,TRBV2,-,TGTGCCAGCAGTGGGGCTAGCGGGGGTGCAGATACGCAGTATTTT,CASSGASGGADTQYF
-,TRBJ2-6,TRBV18,-,TGTGCCAGCTCACCAATGGGGGCTCTAAACTCTGGGGCCAACGTCCTGACTTTC,CASSPMGALNSGANVLTF
-,TRBJ1-2,TRBV29-1,-,TGCAGTATCATAAGTGGAGGGGGCTACACCTTC,CSIISGGGYTF
-,TRBJ2-7,TRBV27,-,TGTGCCAGCAGTCGCGGCGGGCAGAACTACGAGCAGTACTTC,CASSRGGQNYEQYF
-,TRBJ2-7,TRBV6-1,-,TGTGCCAGCAGTGGGAGGAGGAGGGGTAGCTCCTACGAGCAGTACTTC,CASSGRRRGSSYEQYF
-,TRBJ2-2,TRBV11-2,-,TGTGCCAGCAGCTTACTCGCGAACACCGGGGAGCTGTTTTTT,CASSLLANTGELFF
-,TRBJ1-3,TRBV18,-,TGTGCCAGCTCAGCTGAACACAGAAACACCATATATTTT,CASSAEHRNTIYF
-,TRBJ1-1,TRBV10-3,-,TGTGCCATCAGTGAGCCGGGACTTGCAAACACTGAAGCTTTCTTT,CAISEPGLANTEAFF
TRBD1,TRBJ2-3,TRBV7-9,-,TGTGCCAGCAGCCCACTGACAGGGGGGGCAGATACGCAGTATTTT,CASSPLTGGADTQYF
TRBD2,TRBJ2-7,TRBV11-2,-,TGTGCCAGCAGCTTAGTAACGGCTAGCGGGAGGACCTACGAGCAGTACTTC,CASSLVTASGRTYEQYF
TRBD1,TRBJ2-7,TRBV6-5,-,TGTGCCAGCACTGGCAGGGGGTACGAGCAGTACTTC,CASTGRGYEQYF
-,TRBJ2-7,TRBV21-1,-,TGTGCCAGCAGCAAAATAAGGATAGGACAGGGCGGCTACGAGCAGTACTTC,CASSKIRIGQGGYEQYF
-,TRBJ2-5,TRBV9,-,TGTGCCAGCAGCGTAGAAGGGCGGGGTGTGGAGACCCAGTACTTC,CASSVEGRGVETQYF
TRBD1,TRBJ1-2,TRBV30,-,TGTGCTTGGTCTTGGCAGGGGGCAGATGGCTACACCTTC,CAWSWQGADGYTF
-,TRBJ1-4,TRBV7-9,-,TGTGCCAGCAGCTTAGGGGAGGGAGGAACTAATGAAAAACTGTTTTTT,CASSLGEGGTNEKLFF
TRBD1,TRBJ2-7,TRBV15,-,TGTGCCACCAGCAGACGGGACAGGGGGTCCGAGCAGTACTTC,CATSRRDRGSEQYF
-,TRBJ1-3,TRBV28,-,TGTGCCAGCGTTACAGCATCTGGAAACACCATATATTTT,CASVTASGNTIYF
-,TRBJ2-7,TRBV7-2,-,TGTGCCAGCAGCTTAGGTTCACGGGACTACGAGCAGTACTTC,CASSLGSRDYEQYF
TRBD1,TRBJ2-6,TRBV25-1,-,TGTGCCAGCTCCCCCCCCTCGACAGGGGTCGGGGCCAACGTCCTGACTTTC,CASSPPSTGVGANVLTF
-,TRBJ1-3,TRBV7-6,once,TGTGCCAGCAGCACAATTCCGGGACTCGGAAACACCATATATTTT,CASSTIPGLGNTIYF
-,TRBJ2-3,TRBV11-1,-,-,CASSFGPGIADTQYF
-,TRBJ2-7,TRBV7-8,-,TGTGCCAGCAGCTTAAGTTGGCAGGCCTACGAGCAGTACTTC,CASSLSWQAYEQYF
-,TRBJ2-7,TRBV5-4,-,TGTGCCAGCAGCTCCGACACCTACGAGCAGTACTTC,CASSSDTYEQYF
-,TRBJ2-2,TRBV5-6,few,TGTGCCAGCAGCTTGGCAGGGCCCGGGGAGCTGTTTTTT,CASSLAGPGELFF
-,TRBJ2-5,TRBV6-1,-,TGTGCCGCCAGGGCGGTTGCAGAGACCCAGTACTTC,CAARAVAETQYF
TRBD1,TRBJ2-2,TRBV27,few,TGTGCCAGCAGTTTACCCGGGACAGGCAACGGGGAGCTGTTTTTT,CASSLPGTGNGELFF